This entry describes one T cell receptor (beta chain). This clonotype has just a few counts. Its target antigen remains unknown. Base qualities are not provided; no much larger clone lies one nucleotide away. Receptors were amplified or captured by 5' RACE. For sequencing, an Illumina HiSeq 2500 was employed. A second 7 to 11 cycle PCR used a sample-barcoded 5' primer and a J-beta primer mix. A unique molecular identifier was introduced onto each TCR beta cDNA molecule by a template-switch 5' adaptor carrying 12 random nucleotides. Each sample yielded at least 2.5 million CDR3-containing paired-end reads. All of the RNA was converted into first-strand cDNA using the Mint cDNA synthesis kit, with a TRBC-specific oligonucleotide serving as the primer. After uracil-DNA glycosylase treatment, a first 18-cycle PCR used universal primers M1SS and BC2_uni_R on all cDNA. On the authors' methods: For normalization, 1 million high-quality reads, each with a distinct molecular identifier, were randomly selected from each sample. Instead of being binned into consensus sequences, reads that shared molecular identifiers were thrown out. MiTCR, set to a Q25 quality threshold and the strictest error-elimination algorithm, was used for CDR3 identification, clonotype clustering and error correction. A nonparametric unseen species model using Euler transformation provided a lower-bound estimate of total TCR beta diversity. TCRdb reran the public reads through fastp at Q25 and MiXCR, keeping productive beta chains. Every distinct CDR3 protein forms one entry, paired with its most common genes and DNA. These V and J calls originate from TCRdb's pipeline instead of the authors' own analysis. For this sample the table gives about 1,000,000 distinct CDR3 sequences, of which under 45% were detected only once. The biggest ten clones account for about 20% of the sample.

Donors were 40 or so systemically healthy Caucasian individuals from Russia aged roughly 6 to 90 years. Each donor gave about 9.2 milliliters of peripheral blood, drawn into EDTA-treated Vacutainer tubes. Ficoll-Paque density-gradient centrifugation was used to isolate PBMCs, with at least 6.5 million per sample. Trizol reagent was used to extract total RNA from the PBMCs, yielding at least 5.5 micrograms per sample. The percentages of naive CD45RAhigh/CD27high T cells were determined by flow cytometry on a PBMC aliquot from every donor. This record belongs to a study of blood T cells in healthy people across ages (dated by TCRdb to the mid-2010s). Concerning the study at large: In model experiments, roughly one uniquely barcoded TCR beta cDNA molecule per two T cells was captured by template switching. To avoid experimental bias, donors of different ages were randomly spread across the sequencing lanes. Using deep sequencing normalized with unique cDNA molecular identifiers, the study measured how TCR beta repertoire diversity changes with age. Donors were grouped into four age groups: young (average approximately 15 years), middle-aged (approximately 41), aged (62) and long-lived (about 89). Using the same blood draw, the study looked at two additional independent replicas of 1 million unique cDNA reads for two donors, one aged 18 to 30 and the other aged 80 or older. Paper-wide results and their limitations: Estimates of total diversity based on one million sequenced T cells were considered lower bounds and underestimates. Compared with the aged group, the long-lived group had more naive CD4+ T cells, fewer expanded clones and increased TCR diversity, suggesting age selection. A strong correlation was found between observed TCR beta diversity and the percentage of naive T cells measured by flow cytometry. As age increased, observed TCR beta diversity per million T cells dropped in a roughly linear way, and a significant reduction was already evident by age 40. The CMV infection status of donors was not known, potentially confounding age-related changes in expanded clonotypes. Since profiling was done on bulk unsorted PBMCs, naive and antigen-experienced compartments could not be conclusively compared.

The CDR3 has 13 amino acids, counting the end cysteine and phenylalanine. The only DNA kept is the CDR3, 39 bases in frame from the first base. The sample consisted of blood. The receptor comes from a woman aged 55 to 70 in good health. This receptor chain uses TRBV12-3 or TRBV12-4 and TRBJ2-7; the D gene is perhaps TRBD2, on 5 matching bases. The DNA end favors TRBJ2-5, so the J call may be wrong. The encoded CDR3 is CASSQDPRGTQYF. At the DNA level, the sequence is TGTGCCAGCAGCCAGGACCCACGGGGGACCCAGTACTTC.